This T cell receptor (beta chain) was retrieved from a study of blood T cells in healthy people across ages. Findings and caveats of the study: Diversity of TCR beta correlated strongly with naive T cell percentage.

As regards this clonotype: Its specificity is not known.

The CDR3 extends over 19 amino acids. Germline V lookup: CDR1 SGDLS, CDR2 YYNGEE. The V segment lost 6 bases and the J segment 2 bases; nucleotides outside the gene matches: 20. It was with a sample-barcoded 5' primer and a J-beta primer mix that a second PCR of roughly 7 to 12 cycles was run. Samples each returned at least 3 million CDR3-containing paired-end reads. TCRdb re-called the 5' RACE reads with MiXCR, one entry per CDR3 protein. This table has some 1.6 million distinct CDR3 sequences, about 35% appearing once. This clonotype was sampled from a woman in her 30s in good health. The specimen sequenced was blood. The chain is built from TRBV9 and TRBJ2-3; 8 positions agree with TRBD2. The CDR3 DNA sequence: TGTGCCAGCACCAATTCAATTACGGGACTAGAGGGGCTCACAGATACGCAGTATTTT. Protein product: CASTNSITGLEGLTDTQYF.